This T cell receptor beta chain derives from a study of blood T cell repertoires in COVID-19. For the study at large: Researchers got acute and convalescent COVID-19 samples from the United States, Italy and Spain.

Germline V CDR1 and CDR2: SGHDN, FVKESK. Trimming at V came to 0 bases and at J to 4 bases, leaving 5 bases not matched to a gene. The CDR3 length is 16 residues. TCRdb's copy holds only in-frame clones and misses some; the assay was immunoSEQ multiplex PCR. The table records about 200,000 clones, just over 85% of them present only once. Participants were placed into cohorts based on the clinical history they reported. Only a few counts were recorded for this clone. The V call is TRBV14, the J call TRBJ2-1, with 8 bases lining up with TRBD2. Source material: PBMCs or T cells enriched from blood (not recorded which). The sequence derives from a woman aged 40 to 50 with acute COVID-19. The CDR3 DNA sequence: TGTGCCAGCAGCCAAGACGCGGGGGGCCCGTACAATGAGCAGTTCTTC. It codes for CASSQDAGGPYNEQFF.